This T cell receptor beta chain came from a study of blood T cells in healthy people across ages. Combining a sample-barcoded 5' primer with a J-beta primer mix, a second PCR ran for roughly 7 to 11 cycles. TCRdb used MiXCR to reprocess the 5' RACE reads, holding one entry per CDR3 protein. In the table there are over 1,500,000 distinct CDR3 sequences, 35% to 50% of which are singletons. Each donor's blood draw was around 9.2 milliliters of peripheral blood. The V and J ends lost 1 base and 0 bases respectively, with 5 bases between them. Germline V CDR1 and CDR2: SGDLS, YYNGEE. The CDR3 covers 14 residues. Study-level findings and limits: Measured against age, TCR beta diversity per million T cells decreased in a roughly linear manner. The CMV status of each donor remained undetermined, and this could have confounded shifts in expanded clonotypes.

Regarding this clonotype: The antigen is not known.

V and J are TRBV9 and TRBJ1-3, with no clear D. The source of this sequence is a human donor in good health. What was sequenced was blood. CDR3 sequence reads: CASSVTVSGNTIYF. In nucleotides, the CDR3 is TGTGCCAGCAGCGTAACAGTCTCTGGAAACACCATATATTTT.